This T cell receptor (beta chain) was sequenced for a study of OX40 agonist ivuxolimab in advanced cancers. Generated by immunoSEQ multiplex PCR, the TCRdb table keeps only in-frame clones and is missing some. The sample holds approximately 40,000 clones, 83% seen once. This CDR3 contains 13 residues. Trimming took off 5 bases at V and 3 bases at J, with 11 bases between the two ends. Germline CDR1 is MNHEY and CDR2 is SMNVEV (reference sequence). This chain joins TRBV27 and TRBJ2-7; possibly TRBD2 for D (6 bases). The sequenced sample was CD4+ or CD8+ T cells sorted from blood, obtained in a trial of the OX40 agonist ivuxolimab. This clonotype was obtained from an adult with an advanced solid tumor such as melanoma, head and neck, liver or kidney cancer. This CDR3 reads CASSPGLDYEQYF. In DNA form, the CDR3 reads TGTGCCAGCAGTCCGGGACTTGACTACGAGCAGTACTTC.